Listed here are 24 T cell receptor beta chains from one sample, sequenced in a study of shared clonotypes between healthy human individuals. The repertoire was sequenced with immunoSEQ multiplex PCR; TCRdb's copy has only in-frame clones and lacks some. The data hold 450,000 to 500,000 clones, with 78% observed a single time. The specimen sequenced was PBMCs. The receptors shown here come from a woman between 35 and 50 years old in good health. Some clones in this sample may be carry-over from other donors' samples.

The chain carries TRBV7-3 and TRBJ2-2; D gene uncertain. The V end was cut by 1 base, the J end by 3 bases, with 15 bases between. CDR3 length: 17 residues. Per germline, CDR1 SGHTA and CDR2 FQGTGA. As DNA, the CDR3 is TGTGCCAGCAGCTTAAGCCCCCCCTGGCAGGACACCGGGGAGCTGTTTTTT. Translation gives CASSLSPPWQDTGELFF.

In its sample, this clone was seen a few times. The genes are TRBV19 and TRBJ2-6; 7 nucleotides line up with TRBD1. Germline V gene data show CDR1 as LNHDA and CDR2 as SQIVND (reference sequence). The CDR3 consists of 17 residues. V dropped 5 bases and J dropped 2; count of bases not matched to a gene: 9. CDR3 in DNA: TGTGCCAGTAGTGCAATAAGGACAGGAACTGGGGCCAACGTCCTGACTTTC. This encodes CASSAIRTGTGANVLTF.

The chain joins TRBV6-1 to TRBJ1-2; TRBD1 is a possible D gene (6 bases). The CDR3 runs to 14 residues. The V end lost 2 bases, the J end lost 4 bases, and 11 bases lay between the germline ends. Germline assignment: CDR1 MNHNS and CDR2 SASEGT. CDR3 DNA sequence: TGTGCCAGCAGTGAACGGGGGGCGGGCTATGGCTACACCTTC. Translated, it gives CASSERGAGYGYTF.

CDR3 amino acids: CASSLGGRPNTGELFF. In DNA, the CDR3 is TGCGCCAGCAGCTTGGGCGGGAGGCCTAACACCGGGGAGCTGTTTTTT. The chain uses TRBV5-1 and TRBJ2-2; 8 nucleotides agree with TRBD2. The CDR3 spans 16 residues. J was trimmed by 2 bases and V by 0 bases; bases with no gene match: 3. Germline V gene data show CDR1 as SGHRS and CDR2 as YFSETQ.

The CDR3 loop is CASSRLAGEHSYEQYF. The CDR3 DNA reads as TGTGCCAGCAGCCGACTAGCGGGAGAACACTCCTACGAGCAGTACTTC. The rearrangement links TRBV6-6 to TRBJ2-7, with TRBD2 matching 12 bases. Germline-derived CDR1 and CDR2 are MNHNY and SVGAGI (reference sequence). With V trimmed by 6 bases and J by 0 bases, 6 bases remained unmatched. The CDR3 runs 16 residues.

This chain connects TRBV7-2 to TRBJ2-5; D possibly corresponds to TRBD1 (6 bases). Germline V CDR1 and CDR2: SGHTA, FQGNSA. There are 15 residues in the CDR3. Trimming took off 6 bases at V and 0 bases at J, with 14 bases between the two ends. This chain's CDR3 is CASSSLRGYQETQYF. The CDR3 bases are TGTGCCAGCAGTTCCCTGAGGGGGTACCAAGAGACCCAGTACTTC.

The rearrangement joins TRBV30 to TRBJ2-5, with 7 nucleotides matching TRBD1. CDR3 size: 11 residues. Germline CDR1 reads GTSNPN; CDR2 reads SVGIG (reference sequence). J gave up 3 bases and V 8 bases, and 3 bases lay outside the gene matches. The CDR3 sequence: CAGGQKETQYF. For the CDR3, the DNA is TGTGCCGGGGGACAGAAAGAGACCCAGTACTTC.

V is TRBV28 and J is TRBJ1-2, with 7 nucleotides matching TRBD1. J was trimmed by 1 base and V by 6 bases; bases with no gene match: 8. This CDR3 comprises 15 residues. Germline V gene sequence: CDR1 MDHEN, CDR2 SYDVKM. The CDR3 bases are TGTGCCAGCAGATCCGGGACAGACTTTAACTATGGCTACACCTTC. Translating gives CASRSGTDFNYGYTF.

The rearrangement uses TRBV2 and TRBJ2-7, with TRBD1 identical over 9 bases. The CDR3 spans 14 residues. The V and J ends lost 6 bases and 1 base, in that order; junction bases with no gene match: 4. Germline V gives CDR1 SNHLY, CDR2 FYNNEI. The CDR3, as DNA: TGTGCCAGCAGAGCCGGGACAGGGTCCTACGAGCAGTACTTC. Its protein product is CASRAGTGSYEQYF.

This clone has just one count. CDR3 protein: CASSLGGGTGELFF. In DNA, the CDR3 is TGTGCCAGCAGTTTGGGAGGGGGAACCGGGGAGCTGTTTTTT. The gene calls are TRBV28 and TRBJ2-2; D perhaps matches TRBD2 (7 bases). CDR1 and CDR2 from the germline V gene are MDHEN and SYDVKM. This CDR3 is built from 14 residues. The V gene lost 3 bases and the J gene lost 5 bases, with 10 bases spanning the gap.

This clone was seen many times. The chain couples TRBV4-1 to TRBJ2-2; weak D call: TRBD2 (5 bases). The CDR3 contains 14 residues. V lost 0 bases, J lost 6 bases, and 8 bases lay in between. Germline CDR1 MGHRA, CDR2 YSYEKL. The CDR3 reads CASSQERRAGELFF. CDR3 coding DNA: TGCGCCAGCAGCCAAGAGCGGCGGGCCGGGGAGCTGTTTTTT.

This chain uses TRBV19 with TRBJ2-5, with 7 bases that match TRBD2. There are 16 residues in the CDR3. The germline V gene encodes CDR1 LNHDA and CDR2 SQIVND (reference sequence). V was clipped by 6 bases and J by 2 bases; unmatched bases: 12. CDR3 nucleotides: TGTGCCAGTAGCACGGGGAGGGGCAGTTTTCAAGAGACCCAGTACTTC. Translating gives CASSTGRGSFQETQYF.

This chain connects TRBV19 to TRBJ2-2; TRBD2 agrees at 7 bases. Germline V gene sequence: CDR1 LNHDA, CDR2 SQIVND (reference sequence). The V segment lost 10 bases and the J segment 6 bases; nucleotides outside the gene matches: 8. The CDR3 length is 13 residues. As DNA, the CDR3 is TGTGCCACCATCGGACTAGTGGCCGGGGAGCTGTTTTTT. This codes for CATIGLVAGELFF.

The chain uses TRBV5-6 and TRBJ2-7, with D hard to call. V shed 0 bases and J shed 0 bases, with 7 bases lying between them. The CDR3 sequence is 14 residues long. Germline V gene data show CDR1 as SGHDT and CDR2 as YYEEEE. In DNA form, the CDR3 reads TGTGCCAGCAGCTTGGGACATAACTCCTACGAGCAGTACTTC. It is translated as CASSLGHNSYEQYF. Filled out from reference TRBV5-6 and TRBJ2-7, the complete variable domain reads DAGVTQSPTHLIKTRGQQVTLRCSPKSGHDTVSWYQQALGQGPQFIFQYYEEEERQRGNFPDRFSGHQFPNYSSELNVNALLLGDSALYLCASSLGHNSYEQYFGPGTRLTVT.

This clone has just a few counts. The chain combines TRBV25-1 with TRBJ2-7; 8 nucleotides line up with TRBD2. The germline CDR1 and CDR2 sequences are MGHDK and SYGVNS. The CDR3 has 16 amino acids. With V trimmed by 5 bases and J by 4 bases, 13 bases remained unmatched. Written as DNA, the CDR3 is TGTGCCAGCAGTCCATCGAGGGGCGGGAGGTGGTACGAGCAGTACTTC. Protein product: CASSPSRGGRWYEQYF.

The CDR3 DNA reads TGCAGTGCTAGGACCGCTGGCACGCAGTATTTT. It yields the protein CSARTAGTQYF. The genes are TRBV20-1 and TRBJ2-3, with D unclear. V dropped 3 bases and J dropped 9 bases, with 10 bases sitting between them. This CDR3 comprises 11 residues. In germline, CDR1 is DFQATT, CDR2 SNEGSKA (reference sequence).

As for this clone: This is likely an artifact of a read error, given a far larger clone one base away. This sequence joins TRBV7-9 and TRBJ1-3; D gene ambiguous. The CDR3 contains 12 residues. Looked up from germline, CDR1 is SEHNR and CDR2 is FQNEAQ (reference sequence). This chain's CDR3 is CASNSVVNTTYF. CDR3 bases: TGTGCCAGCAACTCAGTAGTAAACACCACATATTTT.

This CDR3 is CSVAPGGRGYTYEQYF. The CDR3, as DNA: TGCAGCGTTGCCCCAGGGGGCAGGGGCTACACCTACGAGCAGTACTTC. The V call is TRBV29-1, the J call TRBJ2-7; 8 nucleotides agree with TRBD1. CDR1 and CDR2 from the germline V gene are SQVTM and ANQGSEA. The CDR3 covers 16 residues. V shed 4 bases and J 2 bases; nucleotides not matched to a gene: 13.

With respect to this clone: Different DNA sequences within this sample yield the same CDR3. This chain links TRBV5-1 with TRBJ1-6, with TRBD1 matching 9 bases. The junction had 5 bases not matched to a gene; V was cut back by 4 bases and J by 9 bases. This CDR3 comprises 14 residues. CDR1 and CDR2 from the germline V gene are SGHRS and YFSETQ. The chain's CDR3 is CASSQGQGTSPLHF. The DNA of the CDR3 is TGCGCCAGCAGCCAGGGACAGGGCACTTCACCCCTCCACTTT.

The chain has TRBV10-2 and TRBJ2-7, with 7 bases identical to TRBD1. This CDR3 region has 13 residues. Germline CDR1 is WSHSY and CDR2 is SAAADI. V gave up 6 bases and J gave up 4 bases; unmatched junction bases: 6. In DNA form, the CDR3 reads TGCGCCAGCAGCCGGGACAGCAAGTACGAGCAGTACTTC. Residues: CASSRDSKYEQYF.

The chain couples TRBV28 to TRBJ2-3, with a possible D match to TRBD1 (6 bases). The V gene lost 7 bases and the J gene lost 8 bases, with 10 bases spanning the gap. Germline CDR1 is MDHEN and CDR2 is SYDVKM. CDR3 length: 11 amino acids. The CDR3 here is CASNRGGTQYF. CDR3 DNA sequence: TGTGCCAGCAATCGAGGGGGTACGCAGTATTTT.

J is TRBJ2-1 and V is TRBV7-2; 12 bases are a match to TRBD2. The ends lost 1 base at V and 5 bases at J; junction bases unmatched: 3. Looked up from germline, CDR1 is SGHTA and CDR2 is FQGNSA. The CDR3 loop spans 16 amino acids. The CDR3 loop is CASSLVGTSGHNEQFF. In nucleotides, the CDR3 is TGTGCCAGCAGCTTAGTTGGGACTAGCGGGCACAATGAGCAGTTCTTC.

The rearrangement joins TRBV27 to TRBJ2-7; 9 bases map to TRBD2. This CDR3 region has 14 residues. Looked up from germline, CDR1 is MNHEY and CDR2 is SMNVEV (reference sequence). The V gene end was trimmed by 10 bases and the J gene end by 7 bases; junction bases not matched to a gene: 14. For the CDR3, the DNA is TGTGCCAACCGGCTGGGTAGCGGGAGTGGGGAGCAGTACTTC. Translation: CANRLGSGSGEQYF.

The chain uses TRBV10-3 and TRBJ2-1, with TRBD2 as a possible D gene (5 bases). V was cut by 5 bases and J by 2 bases, with 7 bases left in between. The CDR3 is made up of 13 amino acids. The germline gives CDR1 ENHRY, CDR2 SYGVKD. The CDR3 loop reads CAISNGAYNEQFF. In nucleotides, the CDR3 is TGTGCCATCAGTAACGGGGCCTACAATGAGCAGTTCTTC.